Listed below are T cell receptor beta chains from one sample, sequenced in a study of cytomegalovirus exposure and HLA in healthy donors. The repertoire was sequenced with immunoSEQ multiplex PCR; TCRdb's copy has only in-frame clones and lacks some. The data show 110,000 or so clones, roughly 80% seen once. Sequenced input: PBMCs. These receptors were taken from a middle-aged man in good health and CMV-seropositive. CDR3s include the opening cysteine and the closing phenylalanine or tryptophan.

v_gene,j_gene,CDR3aa
TRBV27,TRBJ1-6,CASSFTTRQGNSPLHF
TRBV5-1,TRBJ2-1,CASSLALGLAYNEQFF
TRBV5-1,TRBJ2-1,CASSLEISGGAGNEQFF
TRBV29-1,-,CSVVGLAGALNAYEQYF
TRBV27,TRBJ2-7,CASSLRTGGYEQYF
TRBV2,TRBJ2-7,CASGSGQGISYEQYF
TRBV10-2,TRBJ2-7,CASRSLIYEQYF
TRBV19,TRBJ1-2,CASSGQKGLYNYGYTF
TRBV7-9,TRBJ2-3,CASSPRLAGGTDTQYF
TRBV9,TRBJ1-1,CASSSRQGAQAFF
TRBV7-6,TRBJ2-5,CASSLDTRQETQYF
TRBV29-1,TRBJ1-2,CSVEDTGRTGYCGYTF
TRBV6-1,TRBJ2-1,CAVSPLQGPYNEQFF
TRBV5-5,TRBJ1-4,CASWDINEKLFF
TRBV6-1,TRBJ1-5,CASSHNQPQHF
TRBV28,TRBJ2-7,CASSFAPAGRAEQYF
TRBV5-1,TRBJ2-1,CASSKTGTNNNEQFF
TRBV6-5,TRBJ2-5,CASSYTRGGETQYF
TRBV15,TRBJ1-5,CATSREGGNQPQHF
TRBV4-1,TRBJ1-5,CASSQDLRGQPQHF
TRBV30,TRBJ2-2,CAWIGLAGGPDTGELFF
TRBV10-3,-,CAISPGTGLYEQYF
TRBV5-1,TRBJ2-1,CASSQTGVDPAQFF
TRBV7-2,TRBJ1-2,CASSSMDSSYGYTF
TRBV5-4,TRBJ2-3,CASRAGGGADTQYF
TRBV11-2,-,CASSSTWRGEQYF
TRBV30,TRBJ1-4,CAWIRGGTNEKLFF
TRBV9,TRBJ2-2,CASSHRRGKGAGELFF
TRBV6-6,TRBJ1-1,CASSYSAGTGTEAFF
TRBV10-2,TRBJ2-7,CASSGDRFYEQYF
TRBV5-1,TRBJ1-1,CASSLEQGNTEAFF
TRBV10-3,TRBJ1-2,CAISGDTGGLYGYTF
TRBV2,TRBJ2-3,CASSPGAGGPRDTQYF
TRBV27,TRBJ1-2,CASSSYRQGFGYTF
TRBV29-1,TRBJ1-3,CSVGDTNSGNTIYF
TRBV5-1,TRBJ2-5,CASSLALAGSVQETQYF
TRBV5-1,TRBJ2-3,CASSPGQGDLDTQYF
TRBV28,TRBJ1-5,CASNSRGQRQPQHF
TRBV7-9,TRBJ2-5,CASSLGQFLETQYF
TRBV7-9,TRBJ2-2,CASSSLRSGRDTGELFF
TRBV7-8,TRBJ1-6,CASSLKTGNSPLHF
TRBV7-9,TRBJ2-1,CASSETARGRTNEQFF
TRBV19,TRBJ2-5,CASSTPGQGAETQYF
TRBV9,TRBJ2-1,CASSPRVETTLREQFF
TRBV7-3,TRBJ2-1,CASSPPPGGNVNEQFF
TRBV5-4,TRBJ2-7,CASSFLGGAYEQYF
TRBV12-5,TRBJ2-5,CASAIGQGEQYF
TRBV7-6,TRBJ1-6,CASSPLFGTGFSYNSPLHF
TRBV6-1,TRBJ2-3,CASSEMGQKYTDTQYF
TRBV4-2,TRBJ1-4,CASSQSDRVEKLFF
TRBV5-4,TRBJ1-6,CAGTTGNSPLHF